The 27 T cell receptor beta chains below come from one sample, sequenced in a study of human T cells and chemical hapten exposure. Time point noted: patch test 3, about 24 weeks after DPC sensitization. Treatment of the sample: therapeutic diphenylcyclopropenone sensitization with weekly scalp DPC. One entry per CDR3 protein results from TCRdb running MiXCR on the RACE reads. The profile shows about 160,000 distinct CDR3 sequences, 25% to 35% of them singletons. This material consisted of whole blood, taken in connection with sensitization to the hapten diphenylcyclopropenone (DPC). These receptors were obtained from a woman younger than 30 with alopecia areata. Some clones in this sample may be carry-over from other donors' samples.

The chain couples TRBV7-8 to TRBJ2-7; D is perhaps TRBD2 (5 bases). Germline lookup yields CDR1 SGHVS and CDR2 FQNEAQ. The CDR3 has 15 residues. V lost 1 base, J lost 4 bases, and 14 bases lay in between. As DNA, the CDR3 is TGTGCCAGCAGCTTAGGCCGTAGCGTAAGATACGAGCAGTACTTC. It codes for CASSLGRSVRYEQYF.

The chain has TRBV29-1 and TRBJ2-6; the match to TRBD1 covers 9 bases. The CDR3 runs 13 residues. With V trimmed by 4 bases and J by 8 bases, 3 bases remained unmatched. Germline V gene data show CDR1 as SQVTM and CDR2 as ANQGSEA. The DNA of the CDR3 is TGCAGCGTTGGGGACAGGGTGACCAACGTCCTGACTTTC. Translation gives CSVGDRVTNVLTF.

The rearrangement joins TRBV24-1 to TRBJ2-1; D perhaps matches TRBD1 (6 bases). The CDR3 contains 14 residues. Germline V CDR1 and CDR2: KGHDR, SFDVKD. The ends were cut back, 10 bases at V and 10 bases at J, with 22 bases in the middle. The CDR3 spells CATASPQGPREQFF. As DNA, the CDR3 is TGTGCCACTGCTTCTCCACAGGGCCCCCGGGAGCAGTTCTTC.

The V and J genes are TRBV2 and TRBJ2-6; tentatively, D is TRBD1 (5 bases). CDR3 size: 15 residues. V lost 5 bases and J lost 4, with 12 bases in between. CDR1 is SNHLY, CDR2 FYNNEI, per germline. CDR3: CASSQRGWGANVLTF. The CDR3, as DNA: TGTGCCAGCAGTCAAAGGGGCTGGGGGGCCAACGTCCTGACTTTC.

The chain joins TRBV9 to TRBJ2-1, with no clear D. CDR1 is SGDLS, CDR2 YYNGEE, per germline. The V and J ends lost 0 bases and 0 bases respectively, with 10 bases between them. The CDR3 is 16 amino acids. Here the CDR3 reads CASSVGTLDSYNEQFF. The CDR3, as DNA: TGTGCCAGCAGCGTAGGCACCCTCGACTCCTACAATGAGCAGTTCTTC.

The table lists this clonotype with many counts. V is TRBV7-2 and J is TRBJ1-1; D might be TRBD1 (5 bases). V was pared by 3 bases and J by 4 bases, with 12 bases between. Germline loops: CDR1 SGHTA, CDR2 FQGNSA. The CDR3 has 14 residues. CDR3 coding DNA: TGTGCCAGCAGCTTGTTCCTGGGGGGCACTGAAGCTTTCTTT. Translating it yields CASSLFLGGTEAFF.

The chain combines TRBV7-9 with TRBJ1-2, with a tentative D call TRBD1 (5 bases). There are 14 residues in the CDR3. Trimming stripped 6 bases from V and 8 bases from J, with 19 bases between. The germline CDR1 and CDR2 sequences are SEHNR and FQNEAQ (reference sequence). The CDR3 DNA reads as TGTGCCAGCAGGCCGCAGGGTTGGTCCGACGGCTACACCTTC. Its protein product is CASRPQGWSDGYTF.

This clonotype was detected a few times. This rearrangement joins TRBV6-6 to TRBJ1-3; no definite D call. The CDR3 runs to 16 residues. Germline-derived CDR1 and CDR2 are MNHNY and SVGAGI (reference sequence). The ends were cut back, 9 bases at V and 0 bases at J, with 18 bases in the middle. The DNA of the CDR3 is TGTGCCAGTAGAGGAGGTGGGTCGAGCTCTGGAAACACCATATATTTT. Translated, it gives CASRGGGSSSGNTIYF.

The gene calls are TRBV15 and TRBJ1-1; D is perhaps TRBD1 (5 bases). V lost 8 bases, J lost 4 bases, and 17 bases lay in between. CDR1 and CDR2 (germline): LNHNV, YYDKDF (reference sequence). The CDR3 has 14 amino acids. The CDR3 nucleotides read TGTGCCACCGAAGGGACTCCCCTGGGCACTGAAGCTTTCTTT. This sequence encodes CATEGTPLGTEAFF.

The genes are TRBV7-9 and TRBJ1-1; tentatively, D is TRBD1 (6 bases). The CDR3 is 15 amino acids. V lost 0 bases and J 4 bases, leaving 12 bases between the germline ends. Per the germline V gene, CDR1 is SEHNR and CDR2 is FQNEAQ (reference sequence). CDR3 bases: TGTGCCAGCAGCTTAGCGGGGGGGCTGAGCACTGAAGCTTTCTTT. Translation gives CASSLAGGLSTEAFF. The complete variable domain, with remaining parts taken from reference TRBV7-9 and TRBJ1-1, reads DTGVSQNPRHKITKRGQNVTFRCDPISEHNRLYWYRQTLGQGPEFLTYFQNEAQLEKSRLLSDRFSAERPKGSFSTLEIQRTEQGDSAMYLCASSLAGGLSTEAFFGQGTRLTVV.

The V gene is TRBV21-1, the J gene TRBJ1-5; TRBD1, the table's D call, lacks a check against the DNA. TRBV21-1 is a pseudogene locus. The CDR3 is 16 amino acids. CDR3 nucleotides: TGTGCCAGCAGCAAAAACCCCAACAGGTTCGGTAGGCCCCAGCATTTT. It specifies CASSKNPNRFGRPQHF.

The CDR3 nucleotides are TGCGCCAGCAGCCAAGATACCGCAGTCTACGAGCAGTACTTC. This translates into CASSQDTAVYEQYF. The chain recombines TRBV4-3 with TRBJ2-7; no definite D call. The ends were cut back, 0 bases at V and 3 bases at J, with 9 bases in the middle. The CDR3 length is 14 residues. Germline V lookup: CDR1 LGHNA, CDR2 YSLEER.

V gene TRBV27 combines with J gene TRBJ1-4, with D possibly TRBD1 on 5 matching bases. Looked up from germline, CDR1 is MNHEY and CDR2 is SMNVEV (reference sequence). The length of the CDR3 is 14 residues. V lost 3 bases and J 6 bases, leaving 11 bases between the germline ends. The CDR3, as DNA: TGTGCCAGCAGTTTCCACGGCAGGGATGAAAAACTGTTTTTT. This translates into CASSFHGRDEKLFF.

The chain employs TRBV4-3 and TRBJ2-3; D might be TRBD2 (6 bases). This CDR3 region has 18 residues. V lost 1 base, J lost 4 bases, and 21 bases lay in between. The germline V gene encodes CDR1 LGHNA and CDR2 YSLEER. The DNA for the CDR3 is TGCGCCAGCAGCCAAGTTTGGGGTCCTAGCGCCGTCCCAGATACGCAGTATTTT. As protein: CASSQVWGPSAVPDTQYF.

This sequence joins TRBV4-1 and TRBJ1-4; D not resolved. Germline V gene data show CDR1 as MGHRA and CDR2 as YSYEKL. The V end was cut by 1 base, the J end by 7 bases, with 7 bases between. The CDR3 sequence is 13 residues long. CDR3 amino acids: CASSQAVGEKLFF. The CDR3 nucleotides are TGCGCCAGCAGCCAAGCTGTGGGTGAAAAACTGTTTTTT.

Ten or more counts support this clonotype. The rearrangement joins TRBV7-2 to TRBJ1-1; D gene unclear. Deletions cut 2 bases from V and 6 bases from J, with 16 bases between. Germline CDR1 reads SGHTA; CDR2 reads FQGNSA. The CDR3 spans 15 residues. The CDR3 region is CASSLKVGEWAEAFF. The CDR3 DNA reads TGTGCCAGCAGCTTAAAGGTTGGGGAGTGGGCTGAAGCTTTCTTT.

This clonotype was seen only a few times. V and J are TRBV4-3 and TRBJ1-1; weak D call: TRBD1 (5 bases). The germline gives CDR1 LGHNA, CDR2 YSLEER. Trimming stripped 1 base from V and 10 bases from J, with 13 bases between. The length of the CDR3 is 13 residues. The CDR3 sequence is CASSQGQLFRAFF. CDR3 DNA sequence: TGCGCCAGCAGCCAAGGACAGCTGTTTAGAGCTTTCTTT.

The chain uses TRBV6-2 or TRBV6-3 and TRBJ2-5; D is uncertain. The CDR3 runs to 14 residues. The germline V and J ends were trimmed by 2 bases and 7 bases, with 14 bases remaining between them. Germline V gene data show CDR1 as MNHEY and CDR2 as SVGEGT. For the CDR3, the DNA is TGTGCCAGCAGTTACGCCGATCACGCCGGGACCCAGTACTTC. Its translation is CASSYADHAGTQYF.

The V call is TRBV6-2 or TRBV6-3, the J call TRBJ1-1; D is unresolved. This CDR3 has 14 residues. The ends were cut back, 4 bases at V and 0 bases at J, with 9 bases in the middle. Per germline, CDR1 MNHEY and CDR2 SVGEGT. CDR3 in DNA: TGTGCCAGCAGTTCCGTCGCGATGAACACTGAAGCTTTCTTT. It translates to CASSSVAMNTEAFF.

The chain joins TRBV6-1 to TRBJ1-2, with a tentative D call TRBD1 (5 bases). Germline CDR1 reads MNHNS; CDR2 reads SASEGT. The CDR3 totals 14 residues. V lost 7 bases and J lost 8, with 20 bases in between. CDR3 coding DNA: TGTGCCAGCACCCCTGAGACAGTCGTGGGAGGCTACACCTTC. The encoded protein is CASTPETVVGGYTF.

This clonotype was counted between two and nine times. This chain connects TRBV29-1 to TRBJ2-7, with 9 bases fitting TRBD1. Germline trimming cut 4 bases from V and 2 bases from J; bases unmatched to any gene: 6. There are 14 residues in the CDR3. The germline gives CDR1 SQVTM, CDR2 ANQGSEA. CDR3 protein: CSVVAWDRAYEQYF. The CDR3 DNA reads TGCAGCGTTGTCGCTTGGGACAGGGCCTACGAGCAGTACTTC.

This clonotype came up once. The chain carries TRBV5-8 and TRBJ2-3; D not resolved. The germline gives CDR1 SGHTS, CDR2 YDEGEE. Between the trimmed V and J ends, which lost 8 bases and 0 bases, there was a span of 16 bases. There are 15 residues in the CDR3. The CDR3 loop reads CARVGGNFSTDTQYF. In DNA, the CDR3 is TGTGCCAGGGTAGGCGGAAATTTTAGCACAGATACGCAGTATTTT.

This clonotype was seen repeatedly, ten times or more. The J gene is TRBJ2-2, the V gene TRBV9; D perhaps matches TRBD1 (5 bases). V was clipped by 0 bases and J by 5 bases, with 11 bases between them. This CDR3 has 15 residues. In germline, CDR1 is SGDLS, CDR2 YYNGEE. Here the CDR3 reads CASSVARQLTGELFF. The CDR3 region has the DNA TGTGCCAGCAGCGTAGCTCGACAGCTGACCGGGGAGCTGTTTTTT.

The rearrangement joins TRBV29-1 to TRBJ2-7; D gene unclear. CDR3 length equals 12 residues. The germline CDR1 and CDR2 sequences are SQVTM and ANQGSEA. V lost 3 bases to trimming and J lost 1 base, with 7 bases between them. The CDR3 spells CSVEVRSYEQYF. The CDR3 bases are TGCAGCGTTGAGGTTCGATCCTACGAGCAGTACTTC.

This clonotype occurred many times. The rearrangement uses TRBV5-4 and TRBJ2-1; D is unclear. Germline V CDR1 and CDR2: SGHNT, YYREEE (reference sequence). The V and J ends lost 4 bases and 0 bases respectively, with 5 bases between them. This CDR3 spans 13 amino acids. As DNA, the CDR3 is TGTGCCAGCAGCAGAAGCTCCTACAATGAGCAGTTCTTC. It codes for CASSRSSYNEQFF. Full variable domain (outside the CDR3, taken from reference TRBV5-4 and TRBJ2-1): ETGVTQSPTHLIKTRGQQVTLRCSSQSGHNTVSWYQQALGQGPQFIFQYYREEENGRGNFPPRFSGLQFPNYSSELNVNALELDDSALYLCASSRSSYNEQFFGPGTRLTVL.

This clonotype occurred a few times. V gene TRBV7-9 combines with J gene TRBJ2-1; no clear D gene. Germline CDR1 reads SEHNR; CDR2 reads FQNEAQ (reference sequence). This CDR3 spans 13 amino acids. The V gene lost 5 bases and the J gene lost 3 bases, with 8 bases spanning the gap. The CDR3 region has the DNA TGTGCCAGCAGCCAGATAAACTACAATGAGCAGTTCTTC. Translating gives CASSQINYNEQFF.

This clonotype was counted only a few times. The chain is built from TRBV9 and TRBJ2-4, with a possible D match to TRBD1 (6 bases). This CDR3 contains 16 residues. Germline values: CDR1 SGDLS, CDR2 YYNGEE. V was pared by 4 bases and J by 9 bases, with 23 bases between. The CDR3 loop is CASSPRQAESASIQYF. CDR3 bases: TGTGCCAGCAGCCCCCGACAGGCAGAATCCGCAAGCATTCAGTACTTC.